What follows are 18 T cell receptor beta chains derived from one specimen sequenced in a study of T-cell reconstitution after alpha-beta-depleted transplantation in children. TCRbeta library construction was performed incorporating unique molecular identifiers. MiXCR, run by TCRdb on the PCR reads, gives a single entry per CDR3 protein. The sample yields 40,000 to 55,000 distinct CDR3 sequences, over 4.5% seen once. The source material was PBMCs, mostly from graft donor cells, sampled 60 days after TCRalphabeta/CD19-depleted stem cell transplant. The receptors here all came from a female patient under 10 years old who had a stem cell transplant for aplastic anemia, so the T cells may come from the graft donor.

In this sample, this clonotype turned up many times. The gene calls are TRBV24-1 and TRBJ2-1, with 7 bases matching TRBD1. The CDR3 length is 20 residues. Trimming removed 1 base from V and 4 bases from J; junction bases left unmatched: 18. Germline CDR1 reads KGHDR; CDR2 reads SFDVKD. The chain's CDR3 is CATSDFIRRDRANSYNEQFF. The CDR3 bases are TGTGCCACCAGTGATTTTATTAGGCGTGACAGGGCCAATTCTTACAATGAGCAGTTCTTC.

As DNA, the CDR3 is TGTGCCAGCAGCTTGTACGGGACCGGGGAGCTGTTTTTT. The encoded protein is CASSLYGTGELFF. The chain has TRBV5-8 and TRBJ2-2; no reliable D call. CDR3 length: 13 amino acids. Germline values: CDR1 SGHTS, CDR2 YDEGEE. V lost 1 base and J 5 bases, leaving 6 bases between the germline ends.

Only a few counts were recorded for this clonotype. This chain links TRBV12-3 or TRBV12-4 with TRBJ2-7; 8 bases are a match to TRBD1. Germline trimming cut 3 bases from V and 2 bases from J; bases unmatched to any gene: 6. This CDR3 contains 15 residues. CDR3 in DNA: TGTGCCAGCAGTTTCGGCCCAGGGGGCCCCTACGAGCAGTACTTC. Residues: CASSFGPGGPYEQYF.

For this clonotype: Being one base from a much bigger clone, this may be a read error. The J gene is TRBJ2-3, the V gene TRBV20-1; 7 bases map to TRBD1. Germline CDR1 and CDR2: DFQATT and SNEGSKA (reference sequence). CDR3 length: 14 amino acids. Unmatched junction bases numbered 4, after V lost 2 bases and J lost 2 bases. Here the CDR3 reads CSARNDRVTDTQYF. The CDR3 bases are TGCAGTGCTAGAAACGACAGGGTCACAGATACGCAGTATTTT.

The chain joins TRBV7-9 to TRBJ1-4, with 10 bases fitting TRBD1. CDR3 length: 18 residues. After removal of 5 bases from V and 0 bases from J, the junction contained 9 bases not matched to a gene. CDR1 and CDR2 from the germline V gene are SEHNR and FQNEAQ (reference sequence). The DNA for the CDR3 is TGTGCCAGCAGCCCTTGGACAGGGGGTCCCCCAACTAATGAAAAACTGTTTTTT. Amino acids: CASSPWTGGPPTNEKLFF.

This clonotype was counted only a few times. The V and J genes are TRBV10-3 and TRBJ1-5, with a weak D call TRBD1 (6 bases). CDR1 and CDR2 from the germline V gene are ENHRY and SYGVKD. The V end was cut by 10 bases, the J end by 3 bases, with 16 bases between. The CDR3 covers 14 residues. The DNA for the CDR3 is TGTGCCACACGAAACCGGGACATCAATCAGCCCCAGCATTTT. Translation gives CATRNRDINQPQHF.

The CDR3 protein is CASSMRPGLAGGPDTGELFF. As DNA, the CDR3 is TGTGCCAGCAGCATGCGGCCGGGACTAGCGGGAGGGCCCGACACCGGGGAGCTGTTTTTT. V is TRBV21-1 and J is TRBJ2-2; TRBD2 reflects the table's D call only, with no check against the DNA. TRBV21-1 is noted as a pseudogene. The CDR3 consists of 20 residues.

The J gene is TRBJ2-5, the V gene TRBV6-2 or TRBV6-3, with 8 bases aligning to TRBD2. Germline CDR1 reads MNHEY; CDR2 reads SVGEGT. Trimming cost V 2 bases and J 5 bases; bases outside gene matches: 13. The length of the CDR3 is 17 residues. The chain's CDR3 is CASSYGLTGGPRETQYF. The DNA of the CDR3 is TGTGCCAGCAGTTACGGTTTGACGGGAGGGCCTAGGGAGACCCAGTACTTC.

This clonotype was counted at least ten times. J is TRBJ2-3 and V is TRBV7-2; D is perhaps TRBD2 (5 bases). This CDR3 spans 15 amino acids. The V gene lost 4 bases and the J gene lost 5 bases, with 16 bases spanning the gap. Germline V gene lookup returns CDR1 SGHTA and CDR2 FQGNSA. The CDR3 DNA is TGTGCCAGCAGCTCTTCCCCCTTAGGAGGAGATACGCAGTATTTT. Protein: CASSSSPLGGDTQYF. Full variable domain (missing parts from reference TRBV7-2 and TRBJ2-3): GAGVSQSPSNKVTEKGKDVELRCDPISGHTALYWYRQSLGQGLEFLIYFQGNSAPDKSGLPSDRFSAERTGGSVSTLTIQRTQQEDSAVYLCASSSSPLGGDTQYFGPGTRLTVL.

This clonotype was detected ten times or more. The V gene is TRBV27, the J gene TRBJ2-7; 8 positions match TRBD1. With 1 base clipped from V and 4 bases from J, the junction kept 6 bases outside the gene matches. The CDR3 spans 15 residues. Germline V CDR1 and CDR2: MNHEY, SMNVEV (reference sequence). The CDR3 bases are TGTGCCAGCAGTTTATACCAGGGGGCAGTATACGAGCAGTACTTC. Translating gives CASSLYQGAVYEQYF.

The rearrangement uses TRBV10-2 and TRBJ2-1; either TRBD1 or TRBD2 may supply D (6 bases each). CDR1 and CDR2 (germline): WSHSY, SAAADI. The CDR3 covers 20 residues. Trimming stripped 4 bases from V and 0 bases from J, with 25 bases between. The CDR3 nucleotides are TGCGCCAGCAGTGGTCCGGTAGGGGGGTCCCCCTCAAGCTCCTACAATGAGCAGTTCTTC. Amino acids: CASSGPVGGSPSSSYNEQFF.

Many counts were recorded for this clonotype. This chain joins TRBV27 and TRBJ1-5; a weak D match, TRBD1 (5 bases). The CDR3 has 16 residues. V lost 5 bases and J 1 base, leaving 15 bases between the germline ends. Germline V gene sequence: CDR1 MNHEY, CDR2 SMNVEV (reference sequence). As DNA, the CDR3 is TGTGCCAGCAGTCCGCGGGACCGCGGGAGCAATCAGCCCCAGCATTTT. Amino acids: CASSPRDRGSNQPQHF.

This CDR3 is CASSFPPGAPGELFF. The CDR3 nucleotides read TGCGCCAGCAGCTTTCCCCCGGGGGCCCCCGGGGAGCTGTTTTTT. This chain links TRBV5-1 with TRBJ2-2; D possibly matches TRBD1 or TRBD2 (6 bases each). V was clipped by 2 bases and J by 6 bases, with 14 bases between them. The CDR3 totals 15 residues. From germline, CDR1 is SGHRS and CDR2 YFSETQ.

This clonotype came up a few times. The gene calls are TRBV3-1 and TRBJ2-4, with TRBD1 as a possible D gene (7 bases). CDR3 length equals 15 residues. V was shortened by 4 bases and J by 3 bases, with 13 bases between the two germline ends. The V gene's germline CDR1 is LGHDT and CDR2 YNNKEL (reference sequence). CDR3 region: CASSPRQGGKNIQYF. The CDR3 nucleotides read TGTGCCAGCAGCCCACGACAGGGAGGCAAAAACATTCAGTACTTC.

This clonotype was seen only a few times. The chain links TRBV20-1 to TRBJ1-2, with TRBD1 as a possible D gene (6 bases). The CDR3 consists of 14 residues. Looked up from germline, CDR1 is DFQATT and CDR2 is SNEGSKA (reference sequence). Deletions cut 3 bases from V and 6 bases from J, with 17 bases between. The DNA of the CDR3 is TGCAGTGCTAGTCCATCCCAGGGGCGCGATGGCTACACCTTC. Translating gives CSASPSQGRDGYTF.

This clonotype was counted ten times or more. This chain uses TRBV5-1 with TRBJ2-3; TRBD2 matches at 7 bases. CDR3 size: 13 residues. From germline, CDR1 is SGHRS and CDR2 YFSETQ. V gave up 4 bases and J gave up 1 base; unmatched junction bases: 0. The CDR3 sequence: CASSGGGTDTQYF. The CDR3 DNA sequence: TGCGCCAGCAGCGGGGGGGGCACAGATACGCAGTATTTT.

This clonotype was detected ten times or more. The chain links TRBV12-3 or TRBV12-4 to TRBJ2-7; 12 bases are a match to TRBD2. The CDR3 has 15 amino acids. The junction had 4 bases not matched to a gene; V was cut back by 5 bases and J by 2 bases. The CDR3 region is CASSQTSGGTYEQYF. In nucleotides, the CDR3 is TGTGCCAGCAGTCAGACTAGCGGGGGAACCTACGAGCAGTACTTC.

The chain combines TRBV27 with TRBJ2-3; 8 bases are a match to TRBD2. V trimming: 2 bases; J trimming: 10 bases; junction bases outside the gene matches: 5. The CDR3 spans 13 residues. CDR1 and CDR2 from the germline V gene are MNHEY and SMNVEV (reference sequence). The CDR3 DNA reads TGTGCCAGCAGTTTAGGACTAGCTAGCCCGCAGTATTTT. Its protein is CASSLGLASPQYF.